Below, one T cell receptor (beta chain) is given with its context. Its target is not known. The sample is drawn from a study of CD8 T cells in ankylosing spondylitis. In making TCR beta libraries, quantitative 5'-RACE with molecular barcodes was used. TCRdb fed the 5' RACE reads into MiXCR, producing one record per CDR3 protein. This sample yields 250,000 to 350,000 distinct CDR3 sequences, of which roughly 20% are seen a single time; roughly 8.3% belongs to the top ten. V gave up 1 base and J gave up 6 bases, with 7 bases separating them. The CDR3 sequence is 14 residues long. Germline V lookup: CDR1 LGHDT, CDR2 YNNKEL (reference sequence). The study, taken as a whole, reports: Within matched ankylosing spondylitis synovial fluid, disease-linked clones were reportedly significantly enriched. In reactive arthritis synovial fluid and blood, some motif variants had been reported before. Disease-linked clones displayed a CD8+ phenotype and appeared relatively rarely in peripheral blood.

The chain links TRBV3-1 to TRBJ1-6; D is unresolved. The receptor was derived from a male donor with ankylosing spondylitis or in good health (not recorded which). Sequencing was done on a sample of blood, either unsorted or a sorted T cell fraction (not recorded which). This CDR3 reads CASSQGEFNSPLHF. DNA for the CDR3: TGTGCCAGCAGCCAAGGAGAATTTAATTCACCCCTCCACTTT.